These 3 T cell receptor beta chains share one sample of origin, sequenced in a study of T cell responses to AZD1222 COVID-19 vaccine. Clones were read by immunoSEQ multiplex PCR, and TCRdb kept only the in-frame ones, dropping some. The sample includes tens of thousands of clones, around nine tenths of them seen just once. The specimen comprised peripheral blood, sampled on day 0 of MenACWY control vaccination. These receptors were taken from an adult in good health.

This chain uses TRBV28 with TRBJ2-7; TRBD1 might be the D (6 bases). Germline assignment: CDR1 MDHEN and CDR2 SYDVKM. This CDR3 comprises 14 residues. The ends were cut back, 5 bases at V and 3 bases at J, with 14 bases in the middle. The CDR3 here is CASSLTGHLYEQYF. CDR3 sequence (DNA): TGTGCCAGCAGTCTTACGGGACACCTCTACGAGCAGTACTTC.

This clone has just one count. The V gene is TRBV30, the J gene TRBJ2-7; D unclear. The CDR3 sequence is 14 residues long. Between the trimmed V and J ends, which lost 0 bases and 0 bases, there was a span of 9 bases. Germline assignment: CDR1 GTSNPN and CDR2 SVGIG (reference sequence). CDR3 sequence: CAWSVQSSSYEQYF. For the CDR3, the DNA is TGTGCCTGGAGTGTACAATCCAGCTCCTACGAGCAGTACTTC.

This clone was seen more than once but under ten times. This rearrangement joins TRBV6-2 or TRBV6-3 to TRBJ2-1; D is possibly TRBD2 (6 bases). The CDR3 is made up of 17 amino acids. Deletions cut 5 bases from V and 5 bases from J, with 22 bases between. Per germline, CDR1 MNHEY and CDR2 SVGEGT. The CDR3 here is CASSPRSREGGDNEQFF. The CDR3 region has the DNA TGTGCCAGCAGTCCCCGCAGTCGCGAGGGAGGAGACAATGAGCAGTTCTTC.